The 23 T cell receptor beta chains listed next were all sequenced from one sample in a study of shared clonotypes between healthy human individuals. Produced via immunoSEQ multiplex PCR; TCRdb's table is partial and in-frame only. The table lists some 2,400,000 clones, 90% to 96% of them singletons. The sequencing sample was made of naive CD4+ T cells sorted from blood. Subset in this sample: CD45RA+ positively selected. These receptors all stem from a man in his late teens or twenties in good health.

CDR3 in DNA: TGCGCCAGCAGTGAGTCGACGGACCCTTTGCCCCTCCACTTT. Protein sequence: CASSESTDPLPLHF. The V call is TRBV10-2, the J call TRBJ1-6, with unresolved D. This CDR3 is 14 amino acids long. Trimming cost V 0 bases and J 13 bases, with 13 bases left between them. Germline V gene sequence: CDR1 WSHSY, CDR2 SAAADI.

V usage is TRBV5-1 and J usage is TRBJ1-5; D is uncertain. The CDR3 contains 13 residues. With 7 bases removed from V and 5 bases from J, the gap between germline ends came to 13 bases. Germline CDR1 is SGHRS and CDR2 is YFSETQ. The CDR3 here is CASALGPHQPQHF. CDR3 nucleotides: TGCGCCAGCGCCCTTGGCCCCCATCAGCCCCAGCATTTT. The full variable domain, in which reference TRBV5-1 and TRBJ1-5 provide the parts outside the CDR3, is KAGVTQTPRYLIKTRGQQVTLSCSPISGHRSVSWYQQTPGQGLQFLFEYFSETQRNKGNFPGRFSGRQFSNSRSEMNVSTLELGDSALYLCASALGPHQPQHFGDGTRLSIL.

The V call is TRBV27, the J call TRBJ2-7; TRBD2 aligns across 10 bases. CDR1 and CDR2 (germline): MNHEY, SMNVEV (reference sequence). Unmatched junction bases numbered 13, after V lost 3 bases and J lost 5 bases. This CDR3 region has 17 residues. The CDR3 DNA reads TGTGCCAGCAGTTTTAAAGCGACAACGGGACTAGCGAACGAGCAGTACTTC. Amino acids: CASSFKATTGLANEQYF.

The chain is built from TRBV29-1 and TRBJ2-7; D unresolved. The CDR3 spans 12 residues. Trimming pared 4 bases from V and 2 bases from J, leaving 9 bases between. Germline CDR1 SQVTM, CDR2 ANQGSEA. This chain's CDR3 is CSVGFGAYEQYF. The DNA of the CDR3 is TGCAGCGTTGGCTTCGGTGCCTACGAGCAGTACTTC.

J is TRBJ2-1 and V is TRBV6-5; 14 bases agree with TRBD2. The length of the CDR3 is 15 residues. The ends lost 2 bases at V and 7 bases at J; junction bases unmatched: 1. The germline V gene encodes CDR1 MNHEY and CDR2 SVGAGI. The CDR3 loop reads CASSYGTSGSNEQFF. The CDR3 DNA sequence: TGTGCCAGCAGTTACGGGACTAGCGGGAGTAATGAGCAGTTCTTC.

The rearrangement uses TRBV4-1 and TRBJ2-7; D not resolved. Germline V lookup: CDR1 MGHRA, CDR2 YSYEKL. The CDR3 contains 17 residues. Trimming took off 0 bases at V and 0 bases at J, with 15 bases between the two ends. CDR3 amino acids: CASSQDIRTSSSYEQYF. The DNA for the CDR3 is TGCGCCAGCAGCCAAGATATCAGGACCTCTAGCTCCTACGAGCAGTACTTC.

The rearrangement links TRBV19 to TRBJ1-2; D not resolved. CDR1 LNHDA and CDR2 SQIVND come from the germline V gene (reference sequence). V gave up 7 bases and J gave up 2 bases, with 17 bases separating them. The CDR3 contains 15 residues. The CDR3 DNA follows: TGTGCCAGTATCCAAGGCAGGTTCCCCAACTATGGCTACACCTTC. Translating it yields CASIQGRFPNYGYTF.

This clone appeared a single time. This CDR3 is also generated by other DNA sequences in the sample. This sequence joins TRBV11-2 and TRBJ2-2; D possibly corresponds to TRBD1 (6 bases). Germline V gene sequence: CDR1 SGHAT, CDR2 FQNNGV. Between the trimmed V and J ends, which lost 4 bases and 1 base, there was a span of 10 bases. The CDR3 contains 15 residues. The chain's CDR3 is CASSYGTKNTGELFF. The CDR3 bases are TGTGCCAGCAGCTACGGGACAAAGAACACCGGGGAGCTGTTTTTT. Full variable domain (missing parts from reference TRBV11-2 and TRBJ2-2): EAGVAQSPRYKIIEKRQSVAFWCNPISGHATLYWYQQILGQGPKLLIQFQNNGVVDDSQLPKDRFSAERLKGVDSTLKIQPAKLEDSAVYLCASSYGTKNTGELFFGEGSRLTVL.

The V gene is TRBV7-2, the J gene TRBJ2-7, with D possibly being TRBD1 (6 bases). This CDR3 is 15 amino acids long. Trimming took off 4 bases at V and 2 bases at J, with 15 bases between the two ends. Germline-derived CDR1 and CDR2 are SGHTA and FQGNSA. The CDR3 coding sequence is TGTGCCAGCAGCTCCACCGGGACAAACCCCTACGAGCAGTACTTC. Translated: CASSSTGTNPYEQYF.

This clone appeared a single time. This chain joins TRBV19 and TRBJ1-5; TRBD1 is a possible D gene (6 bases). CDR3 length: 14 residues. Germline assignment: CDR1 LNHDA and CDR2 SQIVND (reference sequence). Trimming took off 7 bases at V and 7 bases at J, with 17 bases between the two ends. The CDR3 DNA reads TGTGCCAGTACCCTTGTAGGGGGTAGACAGCCCCAGCATTTT. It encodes CASTLVGGRQPQHF.

CDR3 in amino acids: CASSVDHDGAQHF. The DNA of the CDR3 is TGTGCCAGCTCAGTCGACCACGACGGGGCCCAGCATTTT. The chain carries TRBV18 and TRBJ1-5; D unresolved. This CDR3 has 13 amino acids. The ends were cut back, 5 bases at V and 11 bases at J, with 16 bases in the middle. Per germline, CDR1 KGHSH and CDR2 LQKENI.

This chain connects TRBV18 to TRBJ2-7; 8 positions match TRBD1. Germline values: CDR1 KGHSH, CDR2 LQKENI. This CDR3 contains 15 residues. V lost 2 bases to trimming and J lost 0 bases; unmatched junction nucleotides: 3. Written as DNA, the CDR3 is TGTGCCAGCTCACCAACCGGGACAGGCTCCTACGAGCAGTACTTC. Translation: CASSPTGTGSYEQYF. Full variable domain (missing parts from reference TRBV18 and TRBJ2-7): NAGVMQNPRHLVRRRGQEARLRCSPMKGHSHVYWYRQLPEEGLKFMVYLQKENIIDESGMPKERFSAEFPKEGPSILRIQQVVRGDSAAYFCASSPTGTGSYEQYFGPGTRLTVT.

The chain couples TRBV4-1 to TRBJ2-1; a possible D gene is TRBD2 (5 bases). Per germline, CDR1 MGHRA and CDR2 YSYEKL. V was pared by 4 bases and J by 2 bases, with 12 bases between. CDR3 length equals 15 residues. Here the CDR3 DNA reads TGCGCCAGCAGCCTCGAGGACTTAACCTACAATGAGCAGTTCTTC. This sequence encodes CASSLEDLTYNEQFF.

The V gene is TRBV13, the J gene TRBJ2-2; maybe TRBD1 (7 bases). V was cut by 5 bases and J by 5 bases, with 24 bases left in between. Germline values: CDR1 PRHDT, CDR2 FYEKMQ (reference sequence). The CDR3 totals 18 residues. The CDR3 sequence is CASSLSPRVAGGTGELFF. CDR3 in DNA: TGTGCCAGCAGCCTATCCCCCCGTGTCGCAGGGGGGACCGGGGAGCTGTTTTTT.

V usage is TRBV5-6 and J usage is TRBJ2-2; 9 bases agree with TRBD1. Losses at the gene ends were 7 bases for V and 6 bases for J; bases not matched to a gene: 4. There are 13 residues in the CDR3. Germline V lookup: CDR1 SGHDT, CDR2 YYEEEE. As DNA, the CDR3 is TGTGCCAGCTACGGGACAGGGTCCGGGGAGCTGTTTTTT. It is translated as CASYGTGSGELFF. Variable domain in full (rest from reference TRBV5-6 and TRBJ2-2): DAGVTQSPTHLIKTRGQQVTLRCSPKSGHDTVSWYQQALGQGPQFIFQYYEEEERQRGNFPDRFSGHQFPNYSSELNVNALLLGDSALYLCASYGTGSGELFFGEGSRLTVL.

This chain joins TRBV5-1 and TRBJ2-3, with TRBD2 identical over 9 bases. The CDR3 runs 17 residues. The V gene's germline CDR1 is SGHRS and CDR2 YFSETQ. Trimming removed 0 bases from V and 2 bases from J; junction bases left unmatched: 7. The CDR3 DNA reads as TGCGCCAGCAGCTTGGGAGTTCTAGCGGGATCCACAGATACGCAGTATTTT. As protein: CASSLGVLAGSTDTQYF.

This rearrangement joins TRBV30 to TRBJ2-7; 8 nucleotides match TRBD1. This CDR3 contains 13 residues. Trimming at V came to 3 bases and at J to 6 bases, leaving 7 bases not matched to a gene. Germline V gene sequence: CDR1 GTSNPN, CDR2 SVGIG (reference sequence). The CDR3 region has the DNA TGTGCCTGGAGCGCGGACAGGGCGACCGAGCAGTACTTC. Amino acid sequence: CAWSADRATEQYF.

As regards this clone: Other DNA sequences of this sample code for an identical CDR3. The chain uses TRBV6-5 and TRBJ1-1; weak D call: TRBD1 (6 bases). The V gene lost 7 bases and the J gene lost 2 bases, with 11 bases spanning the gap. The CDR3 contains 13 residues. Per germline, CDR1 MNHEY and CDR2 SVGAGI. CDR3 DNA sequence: TGTGCCAGCACCCCGGGGGGCAACACTGAAGCTTTCTTT. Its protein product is CASTPGGNTEAFF.

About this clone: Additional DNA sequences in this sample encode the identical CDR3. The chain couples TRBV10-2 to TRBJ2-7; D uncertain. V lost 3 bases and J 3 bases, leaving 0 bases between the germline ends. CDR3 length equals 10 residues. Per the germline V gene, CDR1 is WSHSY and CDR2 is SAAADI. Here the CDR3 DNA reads TGCGCCAGCAGTGACTACGAGCAGTACTTC. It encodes CASSDYEQYF.

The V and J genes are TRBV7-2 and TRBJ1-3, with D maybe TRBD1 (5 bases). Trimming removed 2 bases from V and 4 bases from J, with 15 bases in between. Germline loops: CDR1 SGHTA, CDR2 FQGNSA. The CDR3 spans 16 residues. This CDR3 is CASSLSVNTGGNTIYF. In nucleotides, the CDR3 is TGTGCCAGCAGCTTAAGTGTGAATACAGGAGGAAACACCATATATTTT.

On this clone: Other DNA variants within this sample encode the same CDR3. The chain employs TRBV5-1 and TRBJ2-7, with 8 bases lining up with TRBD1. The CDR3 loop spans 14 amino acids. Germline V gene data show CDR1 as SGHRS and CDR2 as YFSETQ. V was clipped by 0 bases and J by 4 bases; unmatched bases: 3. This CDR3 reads CASSLGQGAYEQYF. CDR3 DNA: TGCGCCAGCAGCTTGGGCCAGGGGGCGTACGAGCAGTACTTC.

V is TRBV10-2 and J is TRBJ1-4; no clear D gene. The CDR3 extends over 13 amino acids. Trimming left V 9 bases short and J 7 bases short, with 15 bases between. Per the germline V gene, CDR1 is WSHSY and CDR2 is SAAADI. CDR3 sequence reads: CASLGSAGEKLFF. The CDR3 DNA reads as TGCGCCAGTCTGGGCTCCGCGGGTGAAAAACTGTTTTTT.

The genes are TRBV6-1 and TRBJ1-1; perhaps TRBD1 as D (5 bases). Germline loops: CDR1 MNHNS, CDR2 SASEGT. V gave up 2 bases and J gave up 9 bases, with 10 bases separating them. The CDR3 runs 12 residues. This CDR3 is CASSEQGVKAFF. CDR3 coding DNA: TGTGCCAGCAGTGAACAGGGAGTCAAAGCTTTCTTT.